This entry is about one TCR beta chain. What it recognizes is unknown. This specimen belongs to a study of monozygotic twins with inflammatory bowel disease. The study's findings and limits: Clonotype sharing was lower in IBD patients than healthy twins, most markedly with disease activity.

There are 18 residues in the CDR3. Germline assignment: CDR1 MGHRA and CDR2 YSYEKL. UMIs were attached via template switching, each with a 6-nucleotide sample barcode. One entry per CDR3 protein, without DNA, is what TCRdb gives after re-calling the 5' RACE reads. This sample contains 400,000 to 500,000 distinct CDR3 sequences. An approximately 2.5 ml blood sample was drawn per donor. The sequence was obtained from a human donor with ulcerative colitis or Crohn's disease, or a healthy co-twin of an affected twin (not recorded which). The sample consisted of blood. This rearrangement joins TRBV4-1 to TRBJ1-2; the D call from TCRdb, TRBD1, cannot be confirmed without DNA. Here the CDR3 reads CASSQAGTGVLANYGYTF.